Below, one TCR beta chain is given with its context. The data stem from a study of blood T cell repertoires in COVID-19. About the study: T cells, B-cell-depleted T cells, or PBMCs provided the cDNA or gDNA that served as material.

As handled by the study authors: Nucleated cell counts were estimated from reference gene primer amplification. Assay used: immunoSEQ multiplex PCR; TCRdb lists only in-frame clones, some missing. V and J calls plus clone size are reproduced from that table; the DNA served to infer D and trimming. The sample carries over 200,000 clones, roughly 90% recorded once. This study enrolled people aged about 18 to 100 from about two dozen US geographic areas. Clinical history as reported by participants underpinned cohort assignment. This CDR3 has 15 amino acids. The germline CDR1 and CDR2 sequences are DFQATT and SNEGSKA (reference sequence). V was clipped by 3 bases and J by 2 bases; unmatched bases: 4.

Sequenced material: PBMCs or T cells enriched from blood (not recorded which). The rearrangement uses TRBV20-1 and TRBJ2-3; TRBD2 matches at 11 bases. The sequence came from a man aged 25-45 years who had been exposed to COVID-19. CDR3 DNA: TGCAGTGCTAGTCGGACTAGCGGGTACACAGATACGCAGTATTTT. Protein sequence: CSASRTSGYTDTQYF.